This T cell receptor (beta chain) stems from a study of T cells after yellow fever vaccination. Study-wide background: The SMART-Seq v4 Ultra Low Input method served to prepare the low-cell-number fractions.

To note about this clonotype: The antigen remains unidentified.

Findings and limits, study-wide: Shared CD4/CD8 clonotypes were a small share, likely from convergent recombination.

The TCR cDNA carried a universal primer site and UMIs from 5'RACE template switching. TCRdb independently ran MiXCR on the 5' RACE reads; one entry per CDR3 protein. The sample holds about 320,000 distinct CDR3 sequences, around 10% seen once. The CDR3 contains 13 residues. Germline V gene lookup returns CDR1 MNHEY and CDR2 SVGAGI. The V gene lost 4 bases and the J gene lost 6 bases, with 10 bases spanning the gap. The sample consisted of CD4+ T cells sorted from PBMCs, taken 45 days after the yellow fever booster vaccination. The clonotype was recovered from a man aged 18 to 30 who received the YFV17D yellow fever vaccine. The chain links TRBV6-5 to TRBJ1-5; D is unclear. CDR3 nucleotide sequence: TGTGCCAGCAGTTTTCAGTGGGGTCAGCCCCAGCATTTT. This sequence encodes CASSFQWGQPQHF.